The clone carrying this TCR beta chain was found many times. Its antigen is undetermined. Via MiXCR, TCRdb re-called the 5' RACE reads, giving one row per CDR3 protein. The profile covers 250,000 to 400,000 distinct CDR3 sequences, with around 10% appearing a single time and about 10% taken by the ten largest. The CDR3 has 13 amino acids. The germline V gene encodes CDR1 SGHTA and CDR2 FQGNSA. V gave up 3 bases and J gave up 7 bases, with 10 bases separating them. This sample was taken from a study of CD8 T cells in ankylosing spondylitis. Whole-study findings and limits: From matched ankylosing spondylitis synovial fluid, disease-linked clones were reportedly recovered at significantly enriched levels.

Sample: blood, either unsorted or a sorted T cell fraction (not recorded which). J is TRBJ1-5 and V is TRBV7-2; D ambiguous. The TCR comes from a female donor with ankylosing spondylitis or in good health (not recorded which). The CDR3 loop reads CASSLLRSQPQHF. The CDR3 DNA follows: TGTGCCAGCAGCTTGCTAAGGAGCCAGCCCCAGCATTTT.